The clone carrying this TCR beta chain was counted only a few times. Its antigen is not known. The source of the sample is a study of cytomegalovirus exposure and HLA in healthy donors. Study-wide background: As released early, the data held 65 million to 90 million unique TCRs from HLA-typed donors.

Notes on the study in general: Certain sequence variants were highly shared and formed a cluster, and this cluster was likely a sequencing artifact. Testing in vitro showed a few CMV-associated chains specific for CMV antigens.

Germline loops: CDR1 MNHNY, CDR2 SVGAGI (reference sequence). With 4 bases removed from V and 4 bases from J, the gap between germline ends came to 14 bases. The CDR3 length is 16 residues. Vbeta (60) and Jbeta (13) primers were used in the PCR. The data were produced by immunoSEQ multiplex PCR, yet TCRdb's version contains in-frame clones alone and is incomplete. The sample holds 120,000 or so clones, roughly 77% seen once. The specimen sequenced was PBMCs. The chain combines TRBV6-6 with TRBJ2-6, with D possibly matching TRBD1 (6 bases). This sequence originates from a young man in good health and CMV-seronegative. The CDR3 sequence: CASSSQGSSGANVLTF. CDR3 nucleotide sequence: TGTGCCAGCAGTTCTCAGGGGTCCTCCGGGGCCAACGTCCTGACTTTC.